The following is a T cell receptor (beta chain) sequence with its context. If patients had autoimmune disease history or systemic immunosuppression, they were excluded. This sample was taken from a study of OX40 agonist ivuxolimab in advanced cancers. Turning to the study itself: In this cohort, patients received ivuxolimab, an agonistic anti-OX40 (CD134) antibody. Past anti-PD-1, anti-PD-L1 or anti-CTLA-4 therapy was accepted, and approximately 40% had received some.

Germline V gene sequence: CDR1 MDHEN, CDR2 SYDVKM. V was cut by 7 bases and J by 1 base, with 18 bases left in between. The CDR3 is 16 residues long. Assay used: immunoSEQ multiplex PCR; TCRdb lists only in-frame clones, some missing. Of tens of thousands of clones listed, more than 75% are singletons. The chain recombines TRBV28 with TRBJ2-3; D might be TRBD1 or TRBD2, each matching 5 bases. Sequencing was performed on CD4+ or CD8+ T cells sorted from blood, taken in a trial of the OX40 agonist ivuxolimab. This TCR was sampled from an adult with an advanced solid tumor such as melanoma, head and neck, liver or kidney cancer. The CDR3, as DNA: TGTGCCAGCACCCCCCCCCGGGGCGGCCGCACAGATACGCAGTATTTT. It translates to CASTPPRGGRTDTQYF.